Listed below are T cell receptor beta chains from one sample, sequenced in a study of T cell repertoires in cytomegalovirus infection. From the reads, TCRdb called clonotypes with MiXCR, one entry per CDR3 protein. Of fewer than 200,000 distinct CDR3 sequences listed, approximately 19% are singletons. Sequences were obtained from PBMCs. Source of these receptors: a human donor in good health (CMV status not recorded). Some clones in this sample may be carry-over from other donors' samples. Each CDR3 is given with its conserved first and last residue. Fields, in order: D gene, J gene, clone size, V gene, CDR3 protein, CDR3 DNA. D genes are given only for firm matches. Clone size appears in some rows only: once, few, many, or a class for an expanded clone.

D: -; J: TRBJ2-5; size: few; V: TRBV2; CDR3: CASKESETQYF; DNA: TGTGCCAGCAAGGAGTCGGAGACCCAGTACTTC
D: -; J: TRBJ1-1; size: many; V: TRBV19; CDR3: CASSLPRGEAFF; DNA: TGTGCCAGTAGCTTACCAAGGGGTGAAGCTTTCTTT
D: -; J: TRBJ1-1; size: many; V: TRBV10-3; CDR3: CAGSANNMNTEAFF; DNA: TGTGCCGGGTCAGCGAACAACATGAACACTGAAGCTTTCTTT
D: -; J: TRBJ1-1; size: many; V: TRBV5-1; CDR3: CASSATRQGPNTEAFF; DNA: TGCGCCAGCAGCGCAACCCGTCAGGGGCCGAACACTGAAGCTTTCTTT
D: -; J: TRBJ1-2; size: -; V: TRBV27; CDR3: CASSLSGRARPSYGYTF; DNA: TGTGCCAGCAGTTTAAGTGGGCGGGCCCGACCTTCCTATGGCTACACCTTC
D: TRBD1; J: TRBJ1-1; size: many; V: TRBV7-3; CDR3: CASSPSSRDSTEAFF; DNA: TGTGCCAGCAGTCCAAGCTCCCGGGACAGCACTGAAGCTTTCTTT
D: -; J: TRBJ1-5; size: many; V: TRBV19; CDR3: CASSIMFSTGNQPQHF; DNA: TGTGCCAGTAGTATAATGTTTAGTACGGGCAATCAGCCCCAGCATTTT
D: -; J: TRBJ2-7; size: -; V: TRBV6-2/TRBV6-3; CDR3: CASTSTVARYEQYF; DNA: TGTGCCAGCACCTCGACAGTGGCCAGATACGAGCAGTACTTC
D: -; J: TRBJ1-3; size: -; V: TRBV7-9; CDR3: CASSLGAGNGNTIYF; DNA: TGTGCCAGCAGCTTAGGAGCAGGGAACGGAAACACCATATATTTT
D: TRBD2; J: TRBJ2-7; size: -; V: TRBV12-3/TRBV12-4; CDR3: CASSSDREVHEQYF; DNA: TGTGCCAGCAGTTCTGATCGGGAGGTCCACGAGCAGTACTTC
D: TRBD1; J: TRBJ1-6; size: many; V: TRBV6-5; CDR3: CASSTGERNSPLHF; DNA: TGTGCCAGCAGTACAGGGGAGCGTAATTCACCCCTCCACTTT
D: -; J: TRBJ2-5; size: -; V: TRBV2; CDR3: CASSEVRRVGETQYF; DNA: TGTGCCAGCAGTGAAGTTCGAAGGGTCGGTGAGACCCAGTACTTC
D: -; J: TRBJ1-1; size: many; V: TRBV7-6; CDR3: CASSYDSKGAFHTEAFF; DNA: TGTGCCAGCAGTTACGACAGTAAAGGGGCATTTCACACTGAAGCTTTCTTT
D: -; J: TRBJ2-2; size: few; V: TRBV2; CDR3: CASSESRMNTGELFF; DNA: TGTGCCAGCAGTGAATCCAGGATGAACACCGGGGAGCTGTTTTTT
D: -; J: TRBJ2-1; size: few; V: TRBV12-3/TRBV12-4; CDR3: CASSFSREQFF; DNA: TGTGCCAGCAGTTTCAGTCGTGAGCAGTTCTTC
D: TRBD1; J: TRBJ1-1; size: many; V: TRBV7-8; CDR3: CASSLATGGNTEAFF; DNA: TGTGCCAGCAGCTTAGCAACAGGGGGCAACACTGAAGCTTTCTTT
D: -; J: TRBJ2-7; size: -; V: TRBV27; CDR3: CASRPPLLGEQYF; DNA: TGTGCCAGCAGGCCACCCCTTCTGGGTGAGCAGTACTTC
D: TRBD1; J: TRBJ1-5; size: -; V: TRBV7-8; CDR3: CPSSLRAEDRANQPQHF; DNA: TGTCCCAGCAGCTTAAGAGCCGAGGACAGGGCAAATCAGCCCCAGCATTTT
D: TRBD2; J: TRBJ2-3; size: -; V: TRBV24-1; CDR3: CATSDPTSGSSDTQYF; DNA: TGTGCCACCAGTGATCCGACTAGCGGGAGCTCAGATACGCAGTATTTT
D: TRBD1; J: TRBJ1-2; size: few; V: TRBV2; CDR3: CASRKGQGANYGYTF; DNA: TGTGCCAGCAGGAAGGGACAGGGGGCTAACTATGGCTACACCTTC
D: -; J: TRBJ1-1; size: -; V: TRBV12-3/TRBV12-4; CDR3: CASSLMQGGEAFF; DNA: TGTGCCAGCAGTTTAATGCAGGGCGGTGAAGCTTTCTTT
D: -; J: TRBJ1-5; size: many; V: TRBV7-2; CDR3: CASSSQGGSDQPQHF; DNA: TGTGCCAGCAGCTCCCAGGGTGGGAGCGATCAGCCCCAGCATTTT
D: -; J: TRBJ1-1; size: few; V: TRBV5-1; CDR3: CASSLKGQGTEAFF; DNA: TGCGCCAGCAGCTTGAAGGGGCAGGGGACTGAAGCTTTCTTT
D: -; J: TRBJ1-2; size: once; V: TRBV20-1; CDR3: CSARDVLGGYTF; DNA: TGCAGTGCTAGAGACGTTCTAGGTGGCTACACCTTC
D: -; J: TRBJ1-2; size: few; V: TRBV7-2; CDR3: CASSPDGREGYGYTF; DNA: TGTGCCAGCAGCCCCGACGGTCGAGAGGGCTATGGCTACACCTTC
D: TRBD1; J: TRBJ1-1; size: -; V: TRBV6-5; CDR3: CASSYSRSGRGGMNTEAFF; DNA: TGTGCCAGCAGTTACTCCCGTTCGGGCAGGGGGGGAATGAACACTGAAGCTTTCTTT
D: -; J: TRBJ2-3; size: many; V: TRBV7-2; CDR3: CASSPRWISSDTQYF; DNA: TGTGCCAGCAGCCCCCGGTGGATTAGCTCAGATACGCAGTATTTT
D: TRBD2; J: TRBJ2-7; size: few; V: TRBV20-1; CDR3: CSAPTSESYEQYF; DNA: TGCAGTGCCCCGACTAGCGAATCCTACGAGCAGTACTTC